Listed below are T cell receptor beta chains from one sample, sequenced in a study of T cell repertoires in cytomegalovirus infection. TCRdb passed the reads through MiXCR, listing each CDR3 protein once. The data show over 450,000 distinct CDR3 sequences, over 9% seen once. The sample was PBMCs. These receptors originate from a human donor in good health (CMV status not recorded). Some clones in this sample may be carry-over from other donors' samples. Both conserved end residues are part of each CDR3. Fields, in order: clone size, J gene, V gene, D gene, CDR3 DNA, CDR3 protein. The D gene is left open where the match is weak. Rows may omit the clone size; those that give it use once, few, many or a size class.

>once|TRBJ1-6|TRBV7-9|-
TGTGCCAGCAGCACACAGGGCTTTGATTCACCCCTCCACTTT
CASSTQGFDSPLHF
>few|TRBJ2-7|TRBV12-3/TRBV12-4|-
TGTGCCAGCCCCCGGGCGGGGTACAGCTCCTACGAGCAGTACTTC
CASPRAGYSSYEQYF
>-|TRBJ1-1|TRBV7-8|-
TGTGCCAGCAGCTTAGTACCGGGGGCATACACTGAAGCTTTCTTT
CASSLVPGAYTEAFF
>-|TRBJ2-1|TRBV5-1|-
TGCGCCAGCAGGGTCGGGACGGACAATGAGCAGTTCTTC
CASRVGTDNEQFF
>many|TRBJ2-4|TRBV27|-
TGTGCCAGCATAGGTGGCCGAGCCAAAAACATTCAGTACTTC
CASIGGRAKNIQYF
>-|TRBJ2-7|TRBV9|-
TGTGCCAGCGGAAGGACGGACCTCTCCTACGAGCAGTACTTC
CASGRTDLSYEQYF
>many|TRBJ1-2|TRBV15|-
TGTGCCACCAGCAGGGAACTCGGAGCAGACTATGGCTACACCTTC
CATSRELGADYGYTF
>-|TRBJ2-1|TRBV20-1|TRBD2
TGCAGTGCCCCGACTAGCGGGTACAATGAGCAGTTCTTC
CSAPTSGYNEQFF
>many|TRBJ1-1|TRBV20-1|-
TGCAGTGCTAAGGAGGGGATGAACACTGAAGCTTTCTTT
CSAKEGMNTEAFF
>many|TRBJ1-5|TRBV6-1|TRBD1
TGTGCCAGCAGTGAACGACAGGGGGGCAATCAGCCCCAGCATTTT
CASSERQGGNQPQHF
>once|TRBJ2-2|TRBV6-1|-
TGTGCCAGCAGGGAAGGGACTTCCACCGGGGAGCTGTTTTTT
CASREGTSTGELFF
>many|TRBJ2-5|TRBV20-1|-
TGCAGTGCTAGGAGGGATGCTAAAGAGACCCAGTACTTC
CSARRDAKETQYF
>many|TRBJ1-5|TRBV19|TRBD1
TGTGCCACTCTCGGGACAGGCGAGGATCAGCCCCAGCATTTT
CATLGTGEDQPQHF
>many|TRBJ2-1|TRBV11-2|-
TGTGCCAGCAGCTTAGGAGCAGGGAGGACCTACAATGAGCAGTTCTTC
CASSLGAGRTYNEQFF
>-|TRBJ1-1|TRBV6-4|-
TGTGCCAGCAGTGAATCGATGGGGACTGAAGCTTTCTTT
CASSESMGTEAFF
>few|TRBJ2-7|TRBV20-1|-
TGCAGTGCTAGGGGCCCAGGTCGGCAGTACTTC
CSARGPGRQYF
>-|TRBJ1-5|TRBV20-1|-
TGCAGTGCTAGTCCGGCAGGGGTCGATCAGCCCCAGCATTTT
CSASPAGVDQPQHF
>-|TRBJ2-1|TRBV12-3/TRBV12-4|TRBD2
TGTGCCAGCAGTCCACTAGCGGGAGGGGCCGCGTTCTTC
CASSPLAGGAAFF
>-|TRBJ1-1|TRBV20-1|-
TGCAGTGCTAGACCTGGGAGCTCCGGAGGAGCTTTCTTT
CSARPGSSGGAFF
>many|TRBJ1-1|TRBV9|-
TGTGCCAGCAGTGGGGGCGGGGGCACTGAAGCTTTCTTT
CASSGGGGTEAFF
>many|TRBJ1-6|TRBV7-2|TRBD1
TGTGCCAGCAGCCCAGGGACAGGGGCCCCTTCACCCCTCCACTTT
CASSPGTGAPSPLHF
>many|TRBJ2-1|TRBV7-9|-
TGTGCCAGCAGCTTAACAGGGGAGCAGTTCTTC
CASSLTGEQFF
>many|TRBJ2-3|TRBV18|-
TGTGCCAGCTCACCAAGTGGGGACACAGATACGCAGTATTTT
CASSPSGDTDTQYF
>many|TRBJ2-7|TRBV12-3/TRBV12-4|TRBD1
TGTGCCAGCAGTTCCCCCGGGACAGGAGTAGACGAGCAGTACTTC
CASSSPGTGVDEQYF
>many|TRBJ2-7|TRBV11-2|TRBD2
TGTGCCAGCAGCTTAGATCTTTCCGGGGGAGGGGTGAACCAGGAGCAGTACTTC
CASSLDLSGGGVNQEQYF
>many|TRBJ2-7|TRBV29-1|TRBD1
TGCAGCGTTGCGGTTCCGGGGCAGGGGGCTTCTTTGAGCTCCTACGAGCAGTACTTC
CSVAVPGQGASLSSYEQYF
>many|TRBJ2-3|TRBV5-4|TRBD2
TGTGCCAGCAGCTTGAAACTAGCGAAAACAGATACGCAGTATTTT
CASSLKLAKTDTQYF
>many|TRBJ1-6|TRBV7-9|-
TGTGCCAGCAGCTTAGAGGATTCACCCCTCCACTTT
CASSLEDSPLHF
>-|TRBJ1-2|TRBV7-9|-
TGTGCCAGCAGCTACCAAGGGGATGGCTACACCTTC
CASSYQGDGYTF